The sequence of this T cell receptor beta chain was determined in a study of cytomegalovirus exposure and HLA in healthy donors. Study-wide context: Most donors, around 81% of approximately 400 genotyped, fell in the Caucasian-associated ancestry cluster. Regarding the study as a whole: Later on, an analysis showed TCR association rates differing by HLA locus, with DRB1 the most and HLA-C the fewest. Most CMV-associated TCR beta chains appeared HLA-restricted in a later analysis.

About this clone: Its target is not known.

Regarding donors, all were healthy bone marrow donors. CDR1 is SGHAT and CDR2 is FQNNGV in the germline V gene. V dropped 6 bases and J dropped 14 bases, with 25 bases sitting between them. The CDR3 loop spans 14 amino acids. PCR was performed using 60 Vbeta and 13 Jbeta primers. The repertoire was sequenced with immunoSEQ multiplex PCR; TCRdb's copy has only in-frame clones and lacks some. The sample has approximately 140,000 clones; about 76% are singletons. The source is a human donor in good health. The sample was PBMCs. The chain carries TRBV11-2 and TRBJ1-2, with a possible D match to TRBD1 (6 bases). Written as DNA, the CDR3 is TGTGCCAGCAGACCTGGTAGGACAGATCCCCGTTCGACCTTC. Its translation: CASRPGRTDPRSTF.